These T cell receptor beta chains were read from a single sample in a study of identical twins. TCRdb reprocessed the 5' RACE reads with MiXCR, giving one entry per CDR3 protein. The sample consists of about 220,000 distinct CDR3 sequences, 6.5% to 8% of them appearing once. This sample also belongs to another study, concerning T cells expressing NK-cell markers.

The sequencing input was CD8+ T cells sorted from blood. Source of these receptors: a woman between 18 and 29 years old in good health. The CDR3 runs from the conserved cysteine through the conserved F or W. A D gene is named only where the DNA matches it firmly. Rows may omit the clone size; those that give it use once, few, many or a size class.

abundance: many
d_gene: TRBD2
j_gene: TRBJ2-1
v_gene: TRBV5-1
CDR3nt: TGCGCCAGCAGCTTGGGTAGCGGGAGGTTTTCCTACAATGAGCAGTTCTTC
CDR3aa: CASSLGSGRFSYNEQFF

abundance: few
d_gene: TRBD2
j_gene: TRBJ2-7
v_gene: TRBV7-2
CDR3nt: TGTGCCAGCATGGGGACTACCTACGAGCAGTACTTC
CDR3aa: CASMGTTYEQYF

abundance: many
d_gene: TRBD1
j_gene: TRBJ2-7
v_gene: TRBV2
CDR3nt: TGTGCCAGCAGCATGGGACAGGGATCGTACGAGCAGTACTTC
CDR3aa: CASSMGQGSYEQYF

abundance: few
d_gene: -
j_gene: TRBJ2-7
v_gene: TRBV6-1
CDR3nt: TGTGCCAGCAGTGCTAAAGGACTGAGCTACGAGCAGTACTTC
CDR3aa: CASSAKGLSYEQYF

abundance: -
d_gene: -
j_gene: TRBJ1-2
v_gene: TRBV29-1
CDR3nt: TGCAGCGCCCTAGGGGAATGGATCTATGGCTACACCTTC
CDR3aa: CSALGEWIYGYTF

abundance: many
d_gene: -
j_gene: TRBJ2-4
v_gene: TRBV3-1
CDR3nt: TGTGCCAGCAGCCAAGCTGGCGCCTTTGGAAACATTCAGTACTTC
CDR3aa: CASSQAGAFGNIQYF

abundance: -
d_gene: -
j_gene: TRBJ2-2
v_gene: TRBV6-6
CDR3nt: TGTGCCAGCAGTTATGAATCGAGGGAGCTGTTTTTT
CDR3aa: CASSYESRELFF

abundance: -
d_gene: TRBD2
j_gene: TRBJ2-7
v_gene: TRBV20-1
CDR3nt: TGCAGTGCCCGGGGACTAGCGGGATCCTACGAGCAGTACTTC
CDR3aa: CSARGLAGSYEQYF

abundance: -
d_gene: -
j_gene: TRBJ2-7
v_gene: TRBV7-6
CDR3nt: TGTGCCAGCAGACACTTCCAGGACGGAGCCTACGAGCAGTACTTC
CDR3aa: CASRHFQDGAYEQYF

abundance: few
d_gene: -
j_gene: TRBJ1-2
v_gene: TRBV9
CDR3nt: TGTGCCAGCAGCGGCGGGGACTTCTATGGCTACACCTTC
CDR3aa: CASSGGDFYGYTF

abundance: few
d_gene: -
j_gene: TRBJ1-1
v_gene: TRBV2
CDR3nt: TGTGCCAGGAGAGATGTCCGGGCGAACACTGAAGCTTTCTTT
CDR3aa: CARRDVRANTEAFF

abundance: many
d_gene: TRBD1
j_gene: TRBJ2-2
v_gene: TRBV29-1
CDR3nt: TGCAGCGTAACAGGGGACACCGGGGAGCTGTTTTTT
CDR3aa: CSVTGDTGELFF

abundance: few
d_gene: TRBD1
j_gene: TRBJ2-1
v_gene: TRBV12-3/TRBV12-4
CDR3nt: TGTGCCAGCACTTCGACAGGGGGCAATGATGAGCAGTTCTTC
CDR3aa: CASTSTGGNDEQFF

abundance: few
d_gene: -
j_gene: TRBJ2-1
v_gene: TRBV12-3/TRBV12-4
CDR3nt: TGTGCCAGCAGTCCCCGGGACGGGTACAATGAGCAGTTCTTC
CDR3aa: CASSPRDGYNEQFF

abundance: -
d_gene: -
j_gene: TRBJ2-7
v_gene: TRBV7-9
CDR3nt: TGTGCCAGCAGCTTACTGCTTTCCTACGAGCAGTACTTC
CDR3aa: CASSLLLSYEQYF

abundance: -
d_gene: TRBD1
j_gene: TRBJ1-2
v_gene: TRBV9
CDR3nt: TGTGCCAGCAGCGTAGAGGGGACAGAAGACTATGGCTACACCTTC
CDR3aa: CASSVEGTEDYGYTF

abundance: many
d_gene: -
j_gene: TRBJ2-3
v_gene: TRBV12-3/TRBV12-4
CDR3nt: TGTGCCAGCAGAGTAGAGGCAGATACGCAGTATTTT
CDR3aa: CASRVEADTQYF

abundance: few
d_gene: -
j_gene: TRBJ2-7
v_gene: TRBV7-2
CDR3nt: TGTGCCAGCAGTAGGTCCTCCGGCTCCTACGAGCAGTACTTC
CDR3aa: CASSRSSGSYEQYF

abundance: -
d_gene: -
j_gene: TRBJ2-7
v_gene: TRBV27
CDR3nt: TGTGCCAGCAGTTTGCTCGGGGGCTCCTACGAGCAGTACTTC
CDR3aa: CASSLLGGSYEQYF

abundance: few
d_gene: TRBD1
j_gene: TRBJ2-1
v_gene: TRBV27
CDR3nt: TGTGCCAGCAGTTCCCCCTCGACAGGGCCCTTCATTAATGAGCAGTTCTTC
CDR3aa: CASSSPSTGPFINEQFF